This T cell receptor beta chain was retrieved from a study of response to subunit inactivated influenza vaccine. Regarding the study as a whole: Each seasonal flu vaccination may recruit only limited new T cells, authors suggested.

This clonotype was recorded many times. Its target is unknown. The germline V and J ends were trimmed by 1 base and 7 bases, with 8 bases remaining between them. CDR1 and CDR2 (germline): SGHVS, FNYEAQ. The CDR3 has 13 amino acids. Using its own MiXCR run on the RT-PCR reads, TCRdb lists one record per CDR3 protein. The table lists more than 700,000 distinct CDR3 sequences, approximately 21% of them singletons, with 9.5% to 13% in the top ten. The TCR sequence derives from a man aged 50 to 59 who received an inactivated influenza vaccine. The chain carries TRBV7-6 and TRBJ2-1; D unresolved. Sequencing used PBMCs from blood, obtained about 5 days after vaccination. The CDR3 loop is CASSLDQRNEQFF. CDR3 coding DNA: TGTGCCAGCAGCTTAGATCAGCGTAATGAGCAGTTCTTC.